This T cell receptor (beta chain) was sequenced during a study of Ad26.COV2.S vaccination and SARS-CoV-2 variants. Worth noting for this clone: Its antigen remains unidentified.

Profiling relied on immunoSEQ multiplex PCR, and the TCRdb table lists in-frame clones only, not all of them. The sample has 350,000 to 450,000 clones; around 90% are singletons. The length of the CDR3 is 14 residues. J lost 5 bases, V lost 1 base, and 0 bases had no gene match. Germline V gives CDR1 SQVTM, CDR2 ANQGSEA. Study-wide results and caveats: TCR breadth and depth analyses may have underestimated total T cell responses. People who got the vaccine or the placebo had similar non-spike TCR breadth. The placebo group had lower spike-specific TCR breadth than the vaccine recipients did. Post-vaccination breadth of spike-specific CD8+ and CD4+ T cell responses was reportedly substantial.

Source: peripheral blood, taken after recovery from COVID-19. V is TRBV29-1 and J is TRBJ2-1; 12 positions agree with TRBD2. The sequence derives from a human donor who had recovered from COVID-19. The CDR3 DNA reads as TGCAGCGTTGAAGGGACTAGCGGGGACAATGAGCAGTTCTTC. This gives the protein CSVEGTSGDNEQFF.